A single sample is the source of the 21 T cell receptor beta chains below, sequenced in a study of T cells in tumors after PD-1 blockade. The method was immunoSEQ multiplex PCR; TCRdb's version includes in-frame clones alone and lacks a portion of them. The profile shows approximately 50,000 clones, roughly 80% of them singletons. The sample in question was PBMCs, obtained before anti-PD-1 therapy. These receptors all stem from a human donor with advanced basal cell or squamous cell carcinoma (not recorded which).

CDR3 nucleotide sequence: TGTGCCACCAGTAGCCTAGTAGGAAAAACCTCAACCTTCAATGAGCAGTTCTTC. Residues: CATSSLVGKTSTFNEQFF. The J gene is TRBJ2-1, the V gene TRBV24-1; D remains ambiguous. In germline, CDR1 is KGHDR, CDR2 SFDVKD. The CDR3 extends over 18 amino acids. The V and J ends lost 6 bases and 6 bases respectively, with 26 bases between them.

CDR3 DNA: TGTGCCACGGGGGAACGCTCTAGCAATCAGCCCCAGCATTTT. It specifies CATGERSSNQPQHF. The genes are TRBV24-1 and TRBJ1-5; weak D call: TRBD1 (5 bases). The CDR3 runs to 14 residues. V lost 10 bases and J lost 0, with 12 bases in between. In germline, CDR1 is KGHDR, CDR2 SFDVKD.

The rearrangement links TRBV6-5 to TRBJ1-4; TRBD1 matches 7 bases. Germline CDR1 MNHEY, CDR2 SVGAGI. The CDR3 loop spans 14 amino acids. Losses at the gene ends were 6 bases for V and 3 bases for J; bases not matched to a gene: 4. CDR3 sequence (DNA): TGTGCCAGCAGGCCGGGACAGCCTAATGAAAAACTGTTTTTT. Translating it yields CASRPGQPNEKLFF.

J is TRBJ1-1 and V is TRBV3-1 (or the pseudogene TRBV3-2), with D maybe TRBD1 (6 bases). The CDR3 extends over 13 amino acids. Between the trimmed V and J ends, which lost 4 bases and 5 bases, there was a span of 11 bases. Germline CDR1 LGHDT, CDR2 YNNKEL (reference sequence). The CDR3 here is CASSRQQGTEAFF. In nucleotides, the CDR3 is TGTGCCAGCAGCCGTCAACAGGGAACTGAAGCTTTCTTT.

This chain connects TRBV10-3 to TRBJ2-2; D tentatively reads TRBD1 or TRBD2 (5 bases each). The V and J ends lost 3 bases and 13 bases respectively, with 12 bases between them. The germline gives CDR1 ENHRY, CDR2 SYGVKD. The CDR3 contains 12 residues. CDR3 loop: CAISDGDLGLFF. Written as DNA, the CDR3 is TGTGCCATCAGTGATGGGGACCTAGGGCTGTTTTTT.

V usage is TRBV28 and J usage is TRBJ2-1, with 9 bases matching TRBD2. The trim removed 5 bases at V and 2 bases at J, leaving 4 bases unmatched. The CDR3 has 15 residues. From germline, CDR1 is MDHEN and CDR2 SYDVKM. DNA for the CDR3: TGTGCCAGCAGTCCCCAGCGGGAGGCCTACAATGAGCAGTTCTTC. Its protein is CASSPQREAYNEQFF.

This chain links TRBV11-1 with TRBJ2-7; D tentatively reads TRBD1 or TRBD2 (5 bases each). Trimming left V 1 base short and J 5 bases short, with 15 bases between. The germline V gene encodes CDR1 SGHAT and CDR2 FQDESV (reference sequence). The CDR3 has 15 residues. The chain's CDR3 is CASSLDPGTRNEQYF. The CDR3 DNA reads TGTGCCAGCAGCTTAGATCCGGGGACGAGGAACGAGCAGTACTTC.

V gene TRBV13 combines with J gene TRBJ2-7; 14 bases are shared with TRBD2. The CDR3 is 19 residues long. Germline V gene sequence: CDR1 PRHDT, CDR2 FYEKMQ (reference sequence). V dropped 5 bases and J dropped 0; count of bases not matched to a gene: 12. The CDR3, as DNA: TGTGCCAGCAGCAATGCCGGGACTAGCGGGAGTTTTGCCTCCTACGAGCAGTACTTC. The encoded protein is CASSNAGTSGSFASYEQYF.

In DNA form, the CDR3 reads TGCGCCAGCAGCTTAGGCACTAGCGGGGTCCTTGGGGAGCAGTTCTTC. It specifies CASSLGTSGVLGEQFF. The chain has TRBV5-1 and TRBJ2-1; the match to TRBD2 covers 10 bases. This CDR3 has 16 residues. V was pared by 2 bases and J by 10 bases, with 12 bases of the junction left unmatched. Per germline, CDR1 SGHRS and CDR2 YFSETQ.

The chain joins TRBV7-2 to TRBJ2-5, with 14 bases aligning to TRBD2. Germline V CDR1 and CDR2: SGHTA, FQGNSA. There are 16 residues in the CDR3. With 5 bases clipped from V and 5 bases from J, the junction kept 7 bases outside the gene matches. CDR3 loop: CASSPTSGGAVETQYF. In nucleotides, the CDR3 is TGTGCCAGCAGCCCGACTAGCGGGGGGGCGGTTGAGACCCAGTACTTC.

This clone was seen a single time. The chain has TRBV2 and TRBJ2-7, with D maybe TRBD2 (5 bases). The CDR3 sequence is 12 residues long. V lost 7 bases, J lost 2 bases, and 9 bases lay in between. Germline V gene sequence: CDR1 SNHLY, CDR2 FYNNEI. CDR3 nucleotide sequence: TGTGCCAGCACCGGGGAAGCCTACGAGCAGTACTTC. Its protein is CASTGEAYEQYF.

V is TRBV6-5 and J is TRBJ2-1, with 7 positions matching TRBD1. Germline trimming cut 6 bases from V and 7 bases from J; bases unmatched to any gene: 3. The CDR3 is 12 amino acids. Germline V gives CDR1 MNHEY, CDR2 SVGAGI. CDR3: CASRDRSNEQFF. The CDR3 coding sequence is TGTGCCAGCAGGGACAGGTCGAATGAGCAGTTCTTC.

The rearrangement links TRBV29-1 to TRBJ2-3; D is ambiguous. Trimming stripped 8 bases from V and 4 bases from J, with 7 bases between. CDR3 length equals 10 residues. Per germline, CDR1 SQVTM and CDR2 ANQGSEA. CDR3 DNA: TGCAGCTTTTGGGCAGATACGCAGTATTTT. It encodes CSFWADTQYF.

This clone has just a few counts. The chain has TRBV5-1 and TRBJ2-1; 9 bases fit TRBD1. Germline CDR1 and CDR2: SGHRS and YFSETQ. The CDR3 has 16 amino acids. With V trimmed by 5 bases and J by 8 bases, 14 bases remained unmatched. CDR3 sequence reads: CASSLDRGESRDEQFF. The DNA of the CDR3 is TGCGCCAGCAGTTTAGACAGGGGGGAATCCAGGGATGAGCAGTTCTTC. Together with reference TRBV5-1 and TRBJ2-1, the CDR3 gives the full variable domain: KAGVTQTPRYLIKTRGQQVTLSCSPISGHRSVSWYQQTPGQGLQFLFEYFSETQRNKGNFPGRFSGRQFSNSRSEMNVSTLELGDSALYLCASSLDRGESRDEQFFGPGTRLTVL.

The gene calls are TRBV7-8 and TRBJ1-2, with D possibly TRBD1 on 6 matching bases. The V gene's germline CDR1 is SGHVS and CDR2 FQNEAQ. CDR3 length: 18 amino acids. V lost 5 bases and J lost 2, with 24 bases in between. In DNA, the CDR3 is TGTGCCAGCAGCGCCGGGATGAGGGGGACACCGGCCAACTATGGCTACACCTTC. It encodes CASSAGMRGTPANYGYTF. The complete variable domain, with remaining parts taken from reference TRBV7-8 and TRBJ1-2, reads GAGVSQSPRYKVAKRGQDVALRCDPISGHVSLFWYQQALGQGPEFLTYFQNEAQLDKSGLPSDRFFAERPEGSVSTLKIQRTQQEDSAVYLCASSAGMRGTPANYGYTFGSGTRLTVV.

This clone was detected a few times. The genes are TRBV4-1 and TRBJ1-3; the D is unclear. Trimming cost V 1 base and J 1 base, with 8 bases left between them. CDR1 and CDR2 from the germline V gene are MGHRA and YSYEKL. The CDR3 length is 15 residues. This CDR3 is CASSQVITSGNTIYF. The CDR3, as DNA: TGCGCCAGCAGCCAAGTCATCACGTCTGGAAACACCATATATTTT.

The gene calls are TRBV18 and TRBJ2-5, with TRBD2 matching 8 bases. The V gene end was trimmed by 1 base and the J gene end by 2 bases; junction bases not matched to a gene: 3. Germline V gene sequence: CDR1 KGHSH, CDR2 LQKENI. This CDR3 comprises 15 residues. The CDR3 DNA follows: TGTGCCAGCTCACCACATCGCGGGGGGCAAGAGACCCAGTACTTC. It specifies CASSPHRGGQETQYF.

The chain uses TRBV9 and TRBJ2-5; no reliable D call. Germline CDR1 is SGDLS and CDR2 is YYNGEE. The CDR3 extends over 14 amino acids. V was cut by 2 bases and J by 4 bases, with 12 bases left in between. The CDR3 region is CASSVGMSAETQYF. In DNA, the CDR3 is TGTGCCAGCAGCGTGGGTATGAGTGCAGAGACCCAGTACTTC.

This clone was observed a handful of times. This sequence joins TRBV7-9 and TRBJ1-2; D gene uncertain. CDR3 length: 14 residues. CDR1 and CDR2 (germline): SEHNR, FQNEAQ (reference sequence). Trimming left V 0 bases short and J 4 bases short, with 9 bases between. The CDR3 here is CASSLATASYGYTF. The CDR3 nucleotides are TGTGCCAGCAGCTTAGCGACGGCCTCCTATGGCTACACCTTC.

The chain employs TRBV5-4 and TRBJ1-6; no clear D. The CDR3 runs to 12 residues. V lost 6 bases and J 5 bases, leaving 6 bases between the germline ends. Germline assignment: CDR1 SGHNT and CDR2 YYREEE (reference sequence). CDR3 region: CASTFNNSPLHF. The CDR3 DNA is TGTGCCAGCACTTTTAATAATTCACCCCTCCACTTT. Filled out from reference TRBV5-4 and TRBJ1-6, the complete variable domain reads ETGVTQSPTHLIKTRGQQVTLRCSSQSGHNTVSWYQQALGQGPQFIFQYYREEENGRGNFPPRFSGLQFPNYSSELNVNALELDDSALYLCASTFNNSPLHFGNGTRLTVT.

J is TRBJ1-4 and V is TRBV7-8; D is unresolved. Germline loops: CDR1 SGHVS, CDR2 FQNEAQ. The CDR3 sequence is 12 residues long. The CDR3 protein is CAAGQSEEKLFF. The CDR3 nucleotides are TGTGCAGCAGGCCAATCAGAGGAAAAACTGTTTTTT.